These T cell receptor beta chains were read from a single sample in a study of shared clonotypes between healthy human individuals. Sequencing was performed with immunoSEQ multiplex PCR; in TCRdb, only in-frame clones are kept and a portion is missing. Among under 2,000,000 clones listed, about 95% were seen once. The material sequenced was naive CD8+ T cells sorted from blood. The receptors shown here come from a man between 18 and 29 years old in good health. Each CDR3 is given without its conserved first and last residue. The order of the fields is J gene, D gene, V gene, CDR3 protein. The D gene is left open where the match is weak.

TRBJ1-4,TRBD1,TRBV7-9,ASRGDRGPNEKLF
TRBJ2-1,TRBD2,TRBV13,ASSPPPSGRARVNEQF
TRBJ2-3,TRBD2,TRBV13,ASSSASGGAEDTQY
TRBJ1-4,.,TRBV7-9,ASSLDGLGRVNEKLF
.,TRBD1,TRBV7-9,ASTTGTVYEQY
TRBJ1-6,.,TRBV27,ASSYERFNSPLH
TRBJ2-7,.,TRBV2,ASNPDSYEQY
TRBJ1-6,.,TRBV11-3,ASSLRGTNSPLH
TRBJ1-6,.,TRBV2,ASSPANSPLH
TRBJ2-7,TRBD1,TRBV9,ASSPGQGPYEQY
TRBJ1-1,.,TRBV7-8,ASSLIWGDTEAF
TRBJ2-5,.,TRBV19,ASSISGETQY
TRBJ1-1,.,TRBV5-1,ASRSVKDMNTEAF
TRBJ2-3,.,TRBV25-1,ASSWGSDTQY
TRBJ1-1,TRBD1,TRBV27,ASSLGPGTGLGTEAF
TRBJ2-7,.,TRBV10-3,AISDGGLEQY
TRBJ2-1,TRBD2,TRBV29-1,SVHGTSGGPSYNEQF
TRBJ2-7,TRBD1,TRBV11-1,ASSQCKDRGGCYEQY
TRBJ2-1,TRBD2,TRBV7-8,ASSLPNSGRVEQF
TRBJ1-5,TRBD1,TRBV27,ASSLYTGGVNQPQH
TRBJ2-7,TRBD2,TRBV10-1,ASGRLASNYEQY
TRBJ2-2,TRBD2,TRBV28,ASSFQGLVTGELF
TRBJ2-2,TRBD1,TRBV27,ASSLLGTDNTGELF
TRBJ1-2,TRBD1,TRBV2,ASSPGQGYGGYT